This T cell receptor (beta chain) is from a study of chemoradiotherapy in HPV16-positive cancers. Whole-study results and caveats: Non-HPV-specific T cells did not expand in tumors during treatment, whereas candidate HPV-specific clones and E7-related motifs did. For HPV16-positive patients, expanding HPV-responsive T cells associated with longer recurrence-free survival.

Measured with immunoSEQ multiplex PCR; TCRdb has only the in-frame clones, and not every one. The sample holds about 22,000 clones, about two thirds seen once. As to this clone: What it binds is unknown.

Looked up from germline, CDR1 is MDHEN and CDR2 is SYDVKM. The ends were cut back, 4 bases at V and 9 bases at J, with 17 bases in the middle. This CDR3 is built from 14 residues. Sampling was done from a patient who underwent chemoradiotherapy. The chain uses TRBV28 and TRBJ2-3; D not resolved. The sequence derives from a human donor with HPV-associated anogenital cancer. As DNA, the CDR3 is TGTGCCAGCAGTTCACCAGAGAGGCCAGGCACGCAGTATTTT. Its protein product is CASSSPERPGTQYF.